This T cell receptor (beta chain) was documented in a study of beta chain features in type 1 diabetes. Study details: Healthy donors and patients had similar age, gender and cell yields.

Sorted populations were all over 98% pure. In regard to this clone: What it binds is not known.

Study findings and constraints: A moderate, significant TCRB CDR3 shortening appeared in type 1 diabetes across four CD4+ subsets.

Sequencing targeted expressed TCRB transcripts, as all isolated RNA had been reverse transcribed. Sequenced by immunoSEQ multiplex PCR; TCRdb stores in-frame clones only, minus some. This sample has hundreds of thousands of clones, with roughly 15% found just once. V shed 3 bases and J shed 5 bases, with 10 bases lying between them. This CDR3 region has 13 residues. Germline CDR1 reads SGHTA; CDR2 reads FQGNSA. This chain connects TRBV7-2 to TRBJ1-1; the D is unclear. Source material: central memory CD4+ T cells from blood. This TCR was sampled from a man aged 25-45 years in good health. The CDR3: CASSLRGLTEAFF. The DNA for the CDR3 is TGTGCCAGCAGCTTGCGGGGTTTGACTGAAGCTTTCTTT. The full variable domain, completed using reference TRBV7-2 and TRBJ1-1, is GAGVSQSPSNKVTEKGKDVELRCDPISGHTALYWYRQSLGQGLEFLIYFQGNSAPDKSGLPSDRFSAERTGGSVSTLTIQRTQQEDSAVYLCASSLRGLTEAFFGQGTRLTVV.